This passage covers 2 T cell receptor beta chains from one sample sequenced in a study of a mutant IDH1 vaccine in newly diagnosed glioma. The method was immunoSEQ multiplex PCR; TCRdb's version includes in-frame clones alone and lacks a portion of them. This table holds 70,000 to 100,000 clones, 82% found once. Time point given: baseline, week 1 (first vaccination visit). Treatment reported: pre-vaccination baseline after standard-of-care therapy. This specimen was PBMCs, taken from a glioma patient treated with radiotherapy, temozolomide or both. The receptors stem from a middle-aged man with glioma. Some clones in this sample may be carry-over from other donors' samples.

The V call is TRBV12-5, the J call TRBJ1-5; 7 nucleotides match TRBD1. The CDR3 length is 17 residues. Germline lookup yields CDR1 LGHNT and CDR2 FRNRAP. Trimming at V came to 0 bases and at J to 3 bases, leaving 8 bases not matched to a gene. The CDR3 here is CASGLVWAGGVNQPQHF. CDR3 nucleotides: TGTGCTAGTGGTTTGGTTTGGGCAGGGGGGGTCAATCAGCCCCAGCATTTT. Filled out from reference TRBV12-5 and TRBJ1-5, the complete variable domain reads DARVTQTPRHKVTEMGQEVTMRCQPILGHNTVFWYRQTMMQGLELLAYFRNRAPLDDSGMPKDRFSAEMPDATLATLKIQPSEPRDSAVYFCASGLVWAGGVNQPQHFGDGTRLSIL.

The chain recombines TRBV19 with TRBJ1-5; 7 nucleotides match TRBD1. Germline V gene data show CDR1 as LNHDA and CDR2 as SQIVND (reference sequence). The CDR3 runs 17 residues. The V segment lost 5 bases and the J segment 0 bases; nucleotides outside the gene matches: 10. CDR3 DNA: TGTGCCAGTAGTGCCCTCCGGGACAGCAATAGCAATCAGCCCCAGCATTTT. Amino acid sequence: CASSALRDSNSNQPQHF.